One and the same sample provided the 14 T cell receptor beta chains below, sequenced in a study of molecular identifiers for immune sequencing clone quantification. TCRdb processed the PCR reads anew with MiXCR; each CDR3 protein has one entry. The sample holds a few hundred thousand distinct CDR3 sequences; under 25% are singletons and the top ten take roughly 0.7%. The sequenced sample consisted of naive CD8+ T cells from blood, with Jurkat cell RNA spiked in. Subset: FACS-sorted CD8+CD4-CCR7+CD45RA+ naive T cells. The receptors derive from a human donor in good health. Some libraries in this study had Jurkat cell RNA spiked in.

The chain has TRBV28 and TRBJ2-7; D is undetermined. Germline V gene sequence: CDR1 MDHEN, CDR2 SYDVKM. V lost 2 bases and J 2 bases, leaving 10 bases between the germline ends. The CDR3 sequence is 14 residues long. The CDR3 region is CASSLPHGAYEQYF. The CDR3 bases are TGTGCCAGCAGTTTACCTCACGGAGCCTACGAGCAGTACTTC.

J is TRBJ1-1 and V is TRBV30; 9 bases match TRBD1. The V segment lost 5 bases and the J segment 4 bases; nucleotides outside the gene matches: 8. The CDR3 length is 14 residues. Germline loops: CDR1 GTSNPN, CDR2 SVGIG (reference sequence). CDR3 DNA: TGTGCCTGGGTAACAGGGGGCTATGGCACTGAAGCTTTCTTT. Its protein is CAWVTGGYGTEAFF.

In its sample, this clonotype was seen a few times. The chain is built from TRBV9 and TRBJ2-2; D unresolved. Trimming removed 3 bases from V and 6 bases from J, with 12 bases in between. Germline CDR1 is SGDLS and CDR2 is YYNGEE. The CDR3 spans 14 residues. The CDR3 DNA follows: TGTGCCAGCAGCGATCCAGGTTTAGCCGGGGAGCTGTTTTTT. Translation: CASSDPGLAGELFF. The entire variable domain, with the rest obtained from reference TRBV9 and TRBJ2-2, is as follows: DSGVTQTPKHLITATGQRVTLRCSPRSGDLSVYWYQQSLDQGLQFLIQYYNGEERAKGNILERFSAQQFPDLHSELNLSSLELGDSALYFCASSDPGLAGELFFGEGSRLTVL.

The V call is TRBV4-1, the J call TRBJ2-3, with TRBD2 matching 11 bases. Looked up from germline, CDR1 is MGHRA and CDR2 is YSYEKL. CDR3 size: 20 residues. The trim removed 0 bases at V and 1 base at J, leaving 12 bases unmatched. CDR3 sequence (DNA): TGCGCCAGCAGCCAAGATAAGGAGACAACTAGCGGGGGTGGCACAGATACGCAGTATTTT. It codes for CASSQDKETTSGGGTDTQYF.

Points on this clonotype: An end of the junction differs from the germline gene, which may be a read error. The V and J genes are TRBV2 and TRBJ1-3, with no clear D. Per the germline V gene, CDR1 is SNHLY and CDR2 is FYNNEI. CDR3 length equals 14 residues. The CDR3 nucleotides are TGTACCAGCAGTGTAACCACTTTGCGGAACACCATATATTTT. Its protein is CTSSVTTLRNTIYF.

The table lists this clonotype with many counts. The chain uses TRBV29-1 and TRBJ2-3, with D perhaps TRBD1 or TRBD2 (6 bases each). Germline V gives CDR1 SQVTM, CDR2 ANQGSEA. The CDR3 has 14 amino acids. V was cut by 2 bases and J by 6 bases, with 15 bases left in between. This CDR3 is CSVEWGLASDTQYF. CDR3 sequence (DNA): TGCAGCGTTGAATGGGGGCTAGCGTCCGATACGCAGTATTTT.

This clonotype appeared a few times. The V gene is TRBV29-1, the J gene TRBJ2-3, with D uncertain. From germline, CDR1 is SQVTM and CDR2 ANQGSEA. The CDR3 is made up of 15 amino acids. Between the trimmed V and J ends, which lost 4 bases and 3 bases, there was a span of 17 bases. The DNA for the CDR3 is TGCAGCGTTGTTCCCGCGACATATATTACAGATACGCAGTATTTT. Protein: CSVVPATYITDTQYF.

This clonotype appeared many times. The chain combines TRBV9 with TRBJ2-1; D not certain. CDR3 length: 13 amino acids. Trimming shortened V by 0 bases and J by 0 bases, and 1 base separated the two germline ends. Germline-derived CDR1 and CDR2 are SGDLS and YYNGEE. CDR3 nucleotides: TGTGCCAGCAGCGTAGGCTCCTACAATGAGCAGTTCTTC. Translating gives CASSVGSYNEQFF. Complete variable domain (other parts from reference TRBV9 and TRBJ2-1): DSGVTQTPKHLITATGQRVTLRCSPRSGDLSVYWYQQSLDQGLQFLIQYYNGEERAKGNILERFSAQQFPDLHSELNLSSLELGDSALYFCASSVGSYNEQFFGPGTRLTVL.

A note on this clonotype: A read error is possible here, since a much larger clone lies one base away. The gene calls are TRBV29-1 and TRBJ2-7, with a tentative D call TRBD2 (7 bases). Germline V lookup: CDR1 SQVTM, CDR2 ANQGSEA. The CDR3 runs 14 residues. V lost 1 base and J 5 bases, leaving 15 bases between the germline ends. As DNA, the CDR3 is TGCAGCGTTGAAGGAAGAGGGGGGGTTAACGAGCAGTACTTC. Protein product: CSVEGRGGVNEQYF.

A remark on this clonotype: Just one base apart from a much larger clone, this may be a read error. The chain combines TRBV7-2 with TRBJ1-3; D gene uncertain. Germline loops: CDR1 SGHTA, CDR2 FQGNSA. V was trimmed by 1 base and J by 2 bases, leaving 9 bases between them. CDR3 length equals 15 residues. This chain's CDR3 is CASSLGLYPGNTIYF. DNA of the CDR3: TGTGCCAGCAGCTTAGGACTGTACCCTGGAAACACCATATATTTT.

Only a few counts were recorded for this clonotype. This chain joins TRBV12-5 and TRBJ2-7; D is ambiguous. V dropped 5 bases and J dropped 4 bases, with 9 bases sitting between them. The germline CDR1 and CDR2 sequences are LGHNT and FRNRAP. The CDR3 contains 12 residues. CDR3 region: CASGPHGYEQYF. CDR3 in DNA: TGTGCTAGTGGTCCTCATGGATACGAGCAGTACTTC.

On this clonotype: A read error may explain this, as a much larger clone is one base away. Given the absence of the conserved phenylalanine or tryptophan at the CDR3 end, a read error is likely. The V gene is TRBV5-6, the J gene TRBJ2-3; possible D gene TRBD2, 5 bases. This CDR3 contains 14 residues. From germline, CDR1 is SGHDT and CDR2 YYEEEE. Trimming cost V 0 bases and J 6 bases, with 11 bases left between them. CDR3 in amino acids: CASSLGGSGDTQYS. Written as DNA, the CDR3 is TGTGCCAGCAGCTTGGGAGGATCGGGGGATACGCAGTATTCT.

About this clonotype itself: This sequence may be a read error, since a much larger clone differs from it by one base. CDR3 in amino acids: CACSAGFSTEAFF. The CDR3 region has the DNA TGTGCCTGCAGCGCAGGGTTTTCAACTGAAGCTTTCTTT. The chain couples TRBV7-6 to TRBJ1-1; maybe TRBD1 (5 bases). This CDR3 is 13 amino acids long. Germline V gene data show CDR1 as SGHVS and CDR2 as FNYEAQ.

Of note for this clonotype: A much bigger clone sits one base away, suggesting this may be a read error. The gene calls are TRBV30 and TRBJ1-1, with no clear D. V lost 0 bases and J lost 4, with 9 bases in between. Germline V gene sequence: CDR1 GTSNPN, CDR2 SVGIG (reference sequence). The CDR3 runs 13 residues. CDR3 DNA: TGTGCCTGGAGTGTACGCCGGGCCACTGAAGCTTTCTTT. This sequence encodes CAWSVRRATEAFF.